Each of the 23 T cell receptor beta chains below was sequenced from the same sample in a study of blood T cell repertoires in COVID-19. Clones were read by immunoSEQ multiplex PCR, and TCRdb kept only the in-frame ones, dropping some. The sample lists 180,000 or so clones, about 88% seen once, with roughly 5% in the top ten. The sample was peripheral blood. Receptors originate from a woman of 80 years or more with acute or convalescent COVID-19.

This sequence joins TRBV5-4 and TRBJ1-1; 7 bases match TRBD1. Trimming took 0 bases from V and 5 from J; bases not matched to a gene: 7. The germline gives CDR1 SGHNT, CDR2 YYREEE (reference sequence). The CDR3 covers 15 residues. CDR3 in amino acids: CASSLADRRVTEAFF. The CDR3 DNA follows: TGTGCCAGCAGCTTGGCGGACAGGAGGGTAACTGAAGCTTTCTTT.

V is TRBV28 and J is TRBJ1-5; tentative D call: TRBD1 (6 bases). The germline gives CDR1 MDHEN, CDR2 SYDVKM. CDR3 length: 13 residues. The CDR3, as DNA: TGTGGGACAGTTTATGATAGCAATCAGCCCCAGCATTTT. It yields the protein CGTVYDSNQPQHF.

This clone was counted once. The J gene is TRBJ2-7, the V gene TRBV2; D is possibly TRBD1 (5 bases). The CDR3 length is 15 residues. Trimming stripped 7 bases from V and 2 bases from J, with 18 bases between. The V gene's germline CDR1 is SNHLY and CDR2 FYNNEI. The CDR3 sequence: CASTTSHQGAYEQYF. CDR3 bases: TGTGCCAGCACAACGTCCCACCAAGGGGCCTACGAGCAGTACTTC.

This clone was detected only a few times. Its ends do not fully match the called genes, so a read error is possible. The V call is TRBV29-1, the J call TRBJ1-1, with D perhaps matching TRBD1 (6 bases). The length of the CDR3 is 9 residues. CDR1 and CDR2 (germline): SQVTM, ANQGSEA. The CDR3 spells CSVDEGGGF. The CDR3 bases are TGCAGCGTTGATGAGGGAGGGGGGTTT.

The chain employs TRBV27 and TRBJ1-1; TRBD1 matches 7 bases. CDR1 and CDR2 from the germline V gene are MNHEY and SMNVEV (reference sequence). The length of the CDR3 is 15 residues. With 5 bases clipped from V and 0 bases from J, the junction kept 6 bases outside the gene matches. Here the CDR3 reads CASSPRQGLNTEAFF. The DNA of the CDR3 is TGTGCCAGCAGTCCGAGACAGGGATTGAACACTGAAGCTTTCTTT.

The gene calls are TRBV5-1 and TRBJ2-7; no clear D. V was trimmed by 3 bases and J by 0 bases, leaving 13 bases between them. The CDR3 has 15 residues. CDR1 and CDR2 from the germline V gene are SGHRS and YFSETQ. CDR3 bases: TGCGCCAGCAGCTCGACTGGCGCGAGCTCCTACGAGCAGTACTTC. It specifies CASSSTGASSYEQYF.

V is TRBV5-1 and J is TRBJ2-2; 8 bases are a match to TRBD2. CDR1 is SGHRS, CDR2 YFSETQ, per germline. The V gene end was trimmed by 2 bases and the J gene end by 7 bases; junction bases not matched to a gene: 10. The CDR3 loop spans 16 amino acids. In DNA form, the CDR3 reads TGCGCCAGCAGCTTCCTCCGGGAGGGCCCCCTCGGGGAGCTGTTTTTT. Translated, it gives CASSFLREGPLGELFF.

J is TRBJ1-6 and V is TRBV7-2; D not resolved. V was clipped by 5 bases and J by 8 bases, with 7 bases between them. Germline-derived CDR1 and CDR2 are SGHTA and FQGNSA. The CDR3 contains 12 residues. CDR3 sequence: CASSQRDSPLHF. Here the CDR3 DNA reads TGTGCCAGCAGCCAGAGGGATTCACCCCTCCACTTT.

This chain joins TRBV7-2 and TRBJ1-1; no definite D call. Germline V gene sequence: CDR1 SGHTA, CDR2 FQGNSA. The CDR3 spans 15 residues. Between the trimmed V and J ends, which lost 2 bases and 0 bases, there was a span of 10 bases. Here the CDR3 DNA reads TGTGCCAGCAGCTTATTCACAGCCCTGAACACTGAAGCTTTCTTT. This codes for CASSLFTALNTEAFF. Looking up the rest from reference TRBV7-2 and TRBJ1-1 gives the full variable domain: GAGVSQSPSNKVTEKGKDVELRCDPISGHTALYWYRQSLGQGLEFLIYFQGNSAPDKSGLPSDRFSAERTGGSVSTLTIQRTQQEDSAVYLCASSLFTALNTEAFFGQGTRLTVV.

The chain employs TRBV20-1 and TRBJ2-6, with TRBD2 identical over 8 bases. CDR1 is DFQATT, CDR2 SNEGSKA, per germline (reference sequence). V lost 3 bases, J lost 4 bases, and 2 bases stayed unmatched. The CDR3 spans 14 residues. CDR3 bases: TGCAGTGCTAGTAGCGGGGTCGGGGCCAACGTCCTGACTTTC. This encodes CSASSGVGANVLTF.

The gene calls are TRBV5-1 and TRBJ1-6, with 9 bases lining up with TRBD1. This CDR3 spans 15 amino acids. V trimming: 4 bases; J trimming: 7 bases; junction bases outside the gene matches: 6. CDR1 is SGHRS, CDR2 YFSETQ, per germline. CDR3 in DNA: TGCGCCAGCAGCAAAGGGACAGGGCAGAATTCACCCCTCCACTTT. This encodes CASSKGTGQNSPLHF.

This clone turned up a few times. The germline gene is not matched at one end of the junction; a read error may be the cause. This chain links TRBV20-1 with TRBJ1-5, with D unclear. CDR3 size: 14 residues. CDR1 DFQATT and CDR2 SNEGSKA come from the germline V gene (reference sequence). The CDR3 spells CSASIALSNRPQHF. The CDR3 nucleotides read TGCAGTGCTAGTATAGCGCTCTCGAATCGGCCCCAGCATTTT.

This clone was seen a handful of times. The chain is built from TRBV7-8 and TRBJ1-1; 7 bases align to TRBD1. The V gene end was trimmed by 4 bases and the J gene end by 1 base; junction bases not matched to a gene: 6. This CDR3 comprises 15 residues. The germline V gene has CDR1 SGHVS and CDR2 FQNEAQ. This CDR3 is CASSSRDSWNTEAFF. In nucleotides, the CDR3 is TGTGCCAGCAGCTCCCGGGACAGCTGGAACACTGAAGCTTTCTTT.

The chain has TRBV2 and TRBJ1-2; 10 nucleotides match TRBD1. Germline V CDR1 and CDR2: SNHLY, FYNNEI. Unmatched junction bases numbered 5, after V lost 6 bases and J lost 4 bases. This CDR3 is 14 amino acids long. This CDR3 is CASSLRTGGYGYTF. In DNA, the CDR3 is TGTGCCAGCAGCCTCCGGACAGGGGGCTATGGCTACACCTTC.

The rearrangement uses TRBV12-3 or TRBV12-4 and TRBJ2-7; D ambiguous. The CDR3 covers 12 residues. Trimming cost V 3 bases and J 4 bases, with 7 bases left between them. The CDR3 nucleotides are TGTGCCAGCAGTTTGCATCGGTACGAGCAGTACTTC. As protein: CASSLHRYEQYF.

This sequence joins TRBV21-1 and TRBJ1-5; the table gives TRBD1 as D, unverified against the DNA. TRBV21-1 is a pseudogene locus. There are 15 residues in the CDR3. This chain's CDR3 is CASSKGSKGDQPQHF. The DNA of the CDR3 is TGTGCCAGCAGCAAAGGGTCGAAAGGGGATCAGCCCCAGCATTTT.

The J gene is TRBJ1-1, the V gene TRBV7-9; D ambiguous. The CDR3 length is 12 residues. Trimming pared 2 bases from V and 1 base from J, leaving 2 bases between. Germline V gives CDR1 SEHNR, CDR2 FQNEAQ (reference sequence). CDR3 DNA: TGTGCCAGCAGCTTACAGAACACTGAAGCTTTCTTT. Its protein product is CASSLQNTEAFF.

The chain has TRBV2 and TRBJ2-7, with 8 positions matching TRBD2. J gave up 9 bases and V 2 bases, and 6 bases lay outside the gene matches. Germline V CDR1 and CDR2: SNHLY, FYNNEI. There are 13 residues in the CDR3. The CDR3: CASSEWVTSAQYF. The DNA for the CDR3 is TGTGCCAGCAGTGAATGGGTGACTAGCGCGCAGTACTTC.

CDR3 coding DNA: TGCGCCAGCAGCTTGGCGGGATCAGAGGAGACCCAGTACTTC. It encodes CASSLAGSEETQYF. The chain uses TRBV5-1 and TRBJ2-5; a possible D gene is TRBD2 (5 bases). Trimming pared 0 bases from V and 5 bases from J, leaving 11 bases between. From germline, CDR1 is SGHRS and CDR2 YFSETQ. The CDR3 is 14 residues long.

This clone was seen a handful of times. The rearrangement links TRBV7-9 to TRBJ1-1; no definite D call. The V gene's germline CDR1 is SEHNR and CDR2 FQNEAQ (reference sequence). This CDR3 has 12 residues. V lost 4 bases and J 6 bases, leaving 9 bases between the germline ends. CDR3 protein: CASSYGLSEAFF. The CDR3 bases are TGTGCCAGCAGCTACGGACTCTCTGAAGCTTTCTTT.

The chain carries TRBV6-5 and TRBJ2-5; D unclear. The CDR3 covers 13 residues. CDR1 and CDR2 (germline): MNHEY, SVGAGI. Trimming took 2 bases from V and 5 from J, leaving 9 bases between them. The CDR3 nucleotides read TGTGCCAGCAGTTACCAAGAGGATGAGACCCAGTACTTC. Translation gives CASSYQEDETQYF.

The chain combines TRBV5-6 with TRBJ1-2, with D uncertain. The CDR3 covers 16 residues. Per germline, CDR1 SGHDT and CDR2 YYEEEE. The germline V and J ends were trimmed by 4 bases and 2 bases, with 18 bases remaining between them. This CDR3 reads CASSRTWAPGNYGYTF. DNA of the CDR3: TGTGCCAGCAGCCGGACCTGGGCACCGGGAAACTATGGCTACACCTTC.

The chain couples TRBV18 to TRBJ2-1; tentatively, D is TRBD2 (6 bases). Germline V gene lookup returns CDR1 KGHSH and CDR2 LQKENI. The V end was cut by 2 bases, the J end by 1 base, with 15 bases between. This CDR3 is built from 17 residues. The CDR3 here is CASSPGTFPTSYNEQFF. The CDR3 DNA is TGTGCCAGCTCACCAGGGACTTTTCCCACATCCTACAATGAGCAGTTCTTC.